A single TCR beta chain is shown here with its context. One base away lies a much larger clone, so this may be a sequencing read error. This CDR3 fails to terminate in the conserved phenylalanine or tryptophan, so it likely reflects a read error. These data come from a study of tumor and adjacent non-tumor tissue in lung cancer. A modified ARM-PCR protocol with three rounds of nested PCR amplified TCRbeta. A single record per CDR3 protein comes from TCRdb applying MiXCR to the multiplex PCR reads. The table has 60,000 to 100,000 distinct CDR3 sequences, less than 85% seen once. RNA was extracted from bulk tissue without any cell sorting. This non-tumor lung sample came from over 3 cm beyond the tumor edge. Sequencing input: distant non-tumor lung tissue. The sequence was collected from a man between 65 and 79 years old with non-small cell lung cancer.

The CDR3 protein is CASSLGTSGVYEQYL. In DNA, the CDR3 is TGTGCCAGCAGCCTGGGGACTAGCGGGGTCTACGAGCAGTACCTC. This chain connects TRBV5-6 to TRBJ2-7, with 13 bases lining up with TRBD2. V shed 4 bases and J 3 bases; nucleotides not matched to a gene: 4. Germline CDR1 and CDR2: SGHDT and YYEEEE. CDR3 size: 15 residues.